A single sample is the source of the 16 T cell receptor beta chains below, sequenced in a study of PD-1 blockade in mismatch repair-deficient tumors. Using immunoSEQ multiplex PCR, the repertoire was profiled, and TCRdb retains in-frame clones only, with some absent. The sample comprises around 18,000 clones, 84% of which are singletons, and roughly 1.7% rests with the top ten. Sequenced material: PBMCs, taken less than 25 weeks after starting pembrolizumab. Receptors were obtained from an adult with mismatch repair-deficient cancer.

The rearrangement links TRBV7-6 to TRBJ2-1, with no clear D. Germline CDR1 SGHVS, CDR2 FNYEAQ. Trimming removed 4 bases at V and 8 bases at J, with 24 bases between. The CDR3 covers 17 residues. The chain's CDR3 is CASSSQTSTARSHEQFF. The CDR3 DNA sequence: TGTGCCAGCAGCTCCCAAACTTCAACAGCAAGGTCCCATGAGCAGTTCTTC.

The chain employs TRBV27 and TRBJ2-7; the D gene is possibly TRBD2 (6 bases). The ends were cut back, 6 bases at V and 3 bases at J, with 18 bases in the middle. This CDR3 region has 15 residues. The germline gives CDR1 MNHEY, CDR2 SMNVEV (reference sequence). The CDR3 reads CASRLGSGNDYEQYF. The CDR3 DNA is TGTGCCAGCAGGCTGGGTAGCGGAAATGACTACGAGCAGTACTTC.

The rearrangement uses TRBV30 and TRBJ1-6; TRBD1 is a possible D gene (5 bases). The CDR3 length is 15 residues. Between the trimmed V and J ends, which lost 6 bases and 6 bases, there was a span of 18 bases. Germline loops: CDR1 GTSNPN, CDR2 SVGIG (reference sequence). The chain's CDR3 is CACQGGINLNSPLHF. CDR3 in DNA: TGTGCCTGTCAGGGAGGCATAAATCTTAATTCACCCCTCCACTTT.

J is TRBJ2-7 and V is TRBV7-6; 9 bases are shared with TRBD1. V shed 5 bases, J shed 3 bases, and the junction held 2 bases outside the gene matches. In germline, CDR1 is SGHVS, CDR2 FNYEAQ. This CDR3 comprises 13 residues. CDR3 loop: CASSLDRGYEQYF. Here the CDR3 DNA reads TGTGCCAGCAGCCTGGACAGGGGCTACGAGCAGTACTTC.

This chain connects TRBV30 to TRBJ1-1, with D perhaps TRBD1 (5 bases). Trimming took off 5 bases at V and 4 bases at J, with 20 bases between the two ends. Germline V gene data show CDR1 as GTSNPN and CDR2 as SVGIG (reference sequence). CDR3 length equals 15 residues. The CDR3 loop reads CAWRRHTGIRTEAFF. The CDR3 DNA sequence: TGTGCCTGGCGAAGACACACAGGAATTCGCACTGAAGCTTTCTTT.

In its sample, this clone was seen once. The rearrangement links TRBV7-2 to TRBJ2-3; 11 bases are a match to TRBD2. Germline assignment: CDR1 SGHTA and CDR2 FQGNSA. V gave up 0 bases and J gave up 2 bases; unmatched junction bases: 10. CDR3 length: 19 residues. Here the CDR3 DNA reads TGTGCCAGCAGCTTAGCGTGGTCTAGCGGGAGGTTCCTCACAGATACGCAGTATTTT. It specifies CASSLAWSSGRFLTDTQYF.

The V gene is TRBV28, the J gene TRBJ2-7, with TRBD1 matching over 8 bases. This CDR3 contains 15 residues. The germline V gene has CDR1 MDHEN and CDR2 SYDVKM. The J segment lost 5 bases and the V segment lost 4 bases, leaving 10 bases of the junction unmatched. DNA for the CDR3: TGTGCCAGCAGTTCGCTGCTGACAGGGGCCAACGAGCAGTACTTC. Translation: CASSSLLTGANEQYF.

The chain joins TRBV9 to TRBJ1-2, with TRBD1 matching over 7 bases. Trimming cost V 3 bases and J 4 bases; bases outside gene matches: 9. Germline V gene lookup returns CDR1 SGDLS and CDR2 YYNGEE. CDR3 size: 15 residues. The chain's CDR3 is CASSGMTGRRYGYTF. CDR3 DNA: TGTGCCAGCAGCGGGATGACAGGGAGGCGCTATGGCTACACCTTC.

The genes are TRBV5-4 and TRBJ1-1; D ambiguous. Germline V gene data show CDR1 as SGHNT and CDR2 as YYREEE (reference sequence). The CDR3 is 13 residues long. Between the trimmed V and J ends, which lost 1 base and 4 bases, there was a span of 8 bases. CDR3 DNA sequence: TGTGCCAGCAGCTTGTTCGGGAGCACTGAAGCTTTCTTT. This gives the protein CASSLFGSTEAFF. Full variable domain (rest looked up from reference TRBV5-4 and TRBJ1-1): ETGVTQSPTHLIKTRGQQVTLRCSSQSGHNTVSWYQQALGQGPQFIFQYYREEENGRGNFPPRFSGLQFPNYSSELNVNALELDDSALYLCASSLFGSTEAFFGQGTRLTVV.

The rearrangement joins TRBV2 to TRBJ2-1; D is possibly TRBD1 (6 bases). Trimming stripped 1 base from V and 3 bases from J, with 10 bases between. This CDR3 has 15 residues. Germline V gives CDR1 SNHLY, CDR2 FYNNEI. The CDR3 DNA follows: TGTGCCAGCAGTGAAGACAGGGCGGGCTACAATGAGCAGTTCTTC. Amino acid sequence: CASSEDRAGYNEQFF.

The genes are TRBV9 and TRBJ2-1; tentative D call: TRBD2 (6 bases). Trimming left V 0 bases short and J 10 bases short, with 17 bases between. Germline CDR1 SGDLS, CDR2 YYNGEE. The CDR3 has 15 residues. The CDR3 DNA is TGTGCCAGCAGCGTAGGTGAGGGGACTGGTCTGGAGCAGTTCTTC. It encodes CASSVGEGTGLEQFF.

J is TRBJ1-1 and V is TRBV18; D might be TRBD1 (6 bases). The CDR3 loop spans 14 amino acids. CDR1 is KGHSH and CDR2 is LQKENI in the germline V gene. Trimming shortened V by 3 bases and J by 0 bases, and 8 bases separated the two germline ends. CDR3 in DNA: TGTGCCAGCTCACCGGGACATCTGAACACTGAAGCTTTCTTT. This encodes CASSPGHLNTEAFF.

CDR3 nucleotides: TGTGCCAGCAGCCCCGGGACAATCTACGAGCAGTACTTC. Its translation: CASSPGTIYEQYF. This chain uses TRBV7-3 with TRBJ2-7; D possibly corresponds to TRBD1 (6 bases). CDR3 length: 13 residues. V lost 5 bases to trimming and J lost 3 bases, with 11 bases between them. Per the germline V gene, CDR1 is SGHTA and CDR2 is FQGTGA. The complete variable domain, with remaining parts taken from reference TRBV7-3 and TRBJ2-7, reads GAGVSQTPSNKVTEKGKYVELRCDPISGHTALYWYRQSLGQGPEFLIYFQGTGAADDSGLPNDRFFAVRPEGSVSTLKIQRTERGDSAVYLCASSPGTIYEQYFGPGTRLTVT.

The CDR3 bases are TGCGCCAGCAGACTCGGACTAGCGGGCTCCTACGAGCAGTACTTC. Its translation: CASRLGLAGSYEQYF. The chain joins TRBV5-1 to TRBJ2-5; 11 bases align to TRBD2. Gene TRBJ2-7 matches the end of the DNA better, so the J call may be wrong. The CDR3 is 15 residues long. Germline V gene data show CDR1 as SGHRS and CDR2 as YFSETQ.

The chain couples TRBV28 to TRBJ1-2; 9 nucleotides match TRBD1. The V gene end was trimmed by 2 bases and the J gene end by 7 bases; junction bases not matched to a gene: 5. Germline CDR1 and CDR2: MDHEN and SYDVKM. The CDR3 has 14 residues. The CDR3 reads CASSLNRGLAGYTF. The CDR3 DNA reads as TGTGCCAGCAGTTTAAACAGGGGGCTGGCTGGCTACACCTTC.

The V and J genes are TRBV28 and TRBJ2-5; 9 nucleotides line up with TRBD1. This CDR3 comprises 15 residues. Germline loops: CDR1 MDHEN, CDR2 SYDVKM. V lost 2 bases and J lost 5; bases outside the gene matches: 6. The CDR3 sequence: CASSLSTGGGETQYF. CDR3 DNA sequence: TGTGCCAGCAGTTTAAGTACAGGGGGCGGGGAGACCCAGTACTTC.